This T cell receptor (delta chain) was sequenced in a study of Vδ1+ human thymocytes. General observations from the study: In the thymus, TRG and TRD repertoires looked highly polyclonal with Gaussian CDR3 lengths. Around 20% of thymic delta-chain sequences were Vdelta2, with few Vdelta3, unlike blood Vdelta1+ controls. Bulk repertoire data may be misinterpreted because of unexpected Vdelta2 sequences.

The CDR3 totals 16 residues. The germline V gene has CDR1 TSWWSYY and CDR2 QGS. Trimming cost V 4 bases and J 11 bases, with 26 bases left between them. RNA was extracted from the cells and then reverse transcribed. Multiplex PCR used pooled V-gene forward primers and a constant-region reverse primer to amplify CDR3s. TCRdb ran CATT on the multiplex PCR reads. This table has roughly 55,000 delta-chain clones, approximately 15% appearing once. Concerning this clone itself: What it recognizes is unknown.

V usage is TRDV1 and J usage is TRDJ1; TRDD3 is a possible D gene (6 bases). The receptor was isolated from a boy in the first two years of life who had congenital heart surgery. Sequencing input: Vdelta1+ gamma-delta thymocytes from the thymus. Subset defined: FACS-sorted CD3+ TCRalphabeta- TCRVdelta1+ TCRVdelta2- thymocytes. The CDR3 region is CALGGASFRRGISLIF. In nucleotides, the CDR3 is TGTGCTCTTGGGGGCGCTTCATTCCGACGTGGGATAAGTCTCATCTTT.